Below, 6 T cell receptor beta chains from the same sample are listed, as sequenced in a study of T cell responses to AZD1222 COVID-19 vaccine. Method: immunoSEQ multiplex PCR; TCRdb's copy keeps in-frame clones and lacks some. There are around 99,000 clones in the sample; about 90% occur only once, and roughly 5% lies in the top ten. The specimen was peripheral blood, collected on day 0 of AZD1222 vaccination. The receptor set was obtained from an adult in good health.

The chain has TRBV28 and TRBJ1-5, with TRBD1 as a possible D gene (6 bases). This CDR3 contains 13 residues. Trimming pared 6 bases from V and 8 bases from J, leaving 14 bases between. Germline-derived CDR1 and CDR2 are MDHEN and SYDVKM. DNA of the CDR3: TGTGCCAGCAGCCGAGTAGGGGGAGAGCCCCAGCATTTT. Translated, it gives CASSRVGGEPQHF.

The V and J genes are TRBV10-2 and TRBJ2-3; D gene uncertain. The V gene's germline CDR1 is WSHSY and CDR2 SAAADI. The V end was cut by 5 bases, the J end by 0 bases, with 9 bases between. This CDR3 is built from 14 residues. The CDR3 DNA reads TGCGCCAGCAGTCACAGCGAGAGCACAGATACGCAGTATTTT. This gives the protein CASSHSESTDTQYF.

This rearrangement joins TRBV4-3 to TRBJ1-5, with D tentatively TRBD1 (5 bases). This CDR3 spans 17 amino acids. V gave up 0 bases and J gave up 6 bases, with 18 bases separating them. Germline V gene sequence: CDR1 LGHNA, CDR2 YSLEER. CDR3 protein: CASSQDHGGARAQPQHF. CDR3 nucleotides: TGCGCCAGCAGCCAAGATCACGGTGGGGCGAGGGCTCAGCCCCAGCATTTT.

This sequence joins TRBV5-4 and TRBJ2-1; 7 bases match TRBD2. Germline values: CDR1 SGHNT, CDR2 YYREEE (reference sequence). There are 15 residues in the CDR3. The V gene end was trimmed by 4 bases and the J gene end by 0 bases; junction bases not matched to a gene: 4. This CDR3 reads CASSPTSLSYNEQFF. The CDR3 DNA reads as TGTGCCAGCAGCCCGACTAGCCTCTCCTACAATGAGCAGTTCTTC.

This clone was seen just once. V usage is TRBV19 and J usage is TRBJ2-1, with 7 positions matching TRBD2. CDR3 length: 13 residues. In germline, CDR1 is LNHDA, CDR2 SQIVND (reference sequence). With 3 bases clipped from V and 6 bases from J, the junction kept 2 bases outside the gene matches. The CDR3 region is CASSIAGVNEQFF. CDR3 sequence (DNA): TGTGCCAGTAGTATCGCGGGGGTCAATGAGCAGTTCTTC. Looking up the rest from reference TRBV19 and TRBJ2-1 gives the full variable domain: DGGITQSPKYLFRKEGQNVTLSCEQNLNHDAMYWYRQDPGQGLRLIYYSQIVNDFQKGDIAEGYSVSREKKESFPLTVTSAQKNPTAFYLCASSIAGVNEQFFGPGTRLTVL.

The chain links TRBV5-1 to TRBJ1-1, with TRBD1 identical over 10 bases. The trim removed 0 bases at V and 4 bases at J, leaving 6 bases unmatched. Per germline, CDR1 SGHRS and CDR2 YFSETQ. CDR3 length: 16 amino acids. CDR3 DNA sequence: TGCGCCAGCAGCTTGGGTTTTGGACAGGGGGGCACTGAAGCTTTCTTT. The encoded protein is CASSLGFGQGGTEAFF.